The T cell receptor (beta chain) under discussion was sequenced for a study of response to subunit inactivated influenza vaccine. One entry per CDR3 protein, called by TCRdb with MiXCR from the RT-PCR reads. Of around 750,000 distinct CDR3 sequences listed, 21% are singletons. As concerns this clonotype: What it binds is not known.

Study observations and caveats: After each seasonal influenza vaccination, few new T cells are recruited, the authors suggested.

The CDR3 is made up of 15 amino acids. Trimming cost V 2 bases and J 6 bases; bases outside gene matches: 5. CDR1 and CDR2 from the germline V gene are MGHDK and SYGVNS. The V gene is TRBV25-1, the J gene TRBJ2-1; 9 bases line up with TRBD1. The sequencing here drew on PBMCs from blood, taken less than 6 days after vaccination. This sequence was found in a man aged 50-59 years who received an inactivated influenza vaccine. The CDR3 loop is CASSEGTGWANEQFF. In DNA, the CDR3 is TGTGCCAGCAGTGAAGGGACAGGGTGGGCCAATGAGCAGTTCTTC.